Listed below are T cell receptor beta chains from one sample, sequenced in a study of T cell repertoires in cytomegalovirus infection. Antigens of these TCRs are unknown. TCRdb fed the reads into MiXCR, producing one record per CDR3 protein. The sample comprises around 130,000 distinct CDR3 sequences, under 30% of which are singletons, and 30% to 35% rests with the top ten. The sequencing sample was made of PBMCs, sequenced either directly or after in vitro stimulation (not recorded which). These receptors all stem from a human donor in good health (CMV status not recorded). Some clones in this sample may be carry-over from other donors' samples. Each CDR3 is given with its conserved first and last residue. Fields, in order: clone size, V gene, J gene, D gene, CDR3 protein, CDR3 DNA. D genes are given only for firm matches. Size tells how often a clone was seen (once, few, many) or the class of an expanded clone, and some rows leave it out.

abundance: few
v_gene: TRBV7-9
j_gene: TRBJ1-2
d_gene: NA
CDR3aa: CASSLPDRSYGYTF
CDR3nt: TGTGCCAGCAGCTTGCCGGACCGCTCCTATGGCTACACCTTC

abundance: NA
v_gene: TRBV6-5
j_gene: TRBJ1-2
d_gene: NA
CDR3aa: CASTPFRDGVGYTF
CDR3nt: TGTGCCAGCACCCCTTTCCGGGACGGCGTGGGCTACACCTTC

abundance: NA
v_gene: TRBV15
j_gene: TRBJ2-1
d_gene: TRBD2
CDR3aa: CATSRAGGRRSNEQFF
CDR3nt: TGTGCCACCAGCAGAGCCGGCGGGAGGAGAAGCAATGAGCAGTTCTTC

abundance: once
v_gene: TRBV13
j_gene: TRBJ2-7
d_gene: TRBD2
CDR3aa: CASSSRTSGRSYEQYF
CDR3nt: TGTGCCAGCAGTTCACGGACTAGCGGGAGGTCCTACGAGCAGTACTTC

abundance: NA
v_gene: TRBV12-3/TRBV12-4
j_gene: TRBJ2-7
d_gene: NA
CDR3aa: CASGQNYEQYF
CDR3nt: TGTGCCTCGGGGCAGAACTACGAGCAGTACTTC

abundance: many
v_gene: TRBV7-2
j_gene: TRBJ2-5
d_gene: NA
CDR3aa: CASRGFATVQETQYF
CDR3nt: TGTGCCAGCAGGGGGTTCGCGACCGTCCAAGAGACCCAGTACTTC

abundance: NA
v_gene: TRBV6-5
j_gene: TRBJ2-1
d_gene: TRBD1
CDR3aa: CASSFTGGAFGEQFF
CDR3nt: TGTGCCAGCAGTTTTACAGGGGGCGCGTTCGGTGAGCAGTTCTTC

abundance: NA
v_gene: TRBV7-2
j_gene: TRBJ1-5
d_gene: NA
CDR3aa: CASSQPPQPQHF
CDR3nt: TGTGCCAGCAGCCAACCACCCCAGCCCCAGCATTTT

abundance: few
v_gene: TRBV13
j_gene: TRBJ2-1
d_gene: TRBD1
CDR3aa: CASSIQGRSYNEQFF
CDR3nt: TGTGCCAGCAGCATACAGGGGCGCTCCTACAATGAGCAGTTCTTC

abundance: many
v_gene: TRBV7-2
j_gene: TRBJ2-6
d_gene: NA
CDR3aa: CASTPGRSNVLTF
CDR3nt: TGTGCCAGCACCCCGGGACGTTCCAACGTCCTGACTTTC

abundance: many
v_gene: TRBV7-2
j_gene: TRBJ2-2
d_gene: TRBD2
CDR3aa: CASSSSGLAGGAGELFF
CDR3nt: TGTGCCAGCAGCTCATCGGGACTAGCGGGAGGTGCCGGGGAGCTGTTTTTT

abundance: NA
v_gene: TRBV28
j_gene: TRBJ2-7
d_gene: NA
CDR3aa: CASRNDEQYF
CDR3nt: TGTGCCAGCAGGAACGACGAGCAGTACTTC

abundance: many
v_gene: TRBV6-2/TRBV6-3
j_gene: TRBJ2-3
d_gene: TRBD2
CDR3aa: CASSSQGLAGVVADTQYF
CDR3nt: TGTGCCAGCAGTTCGCAGGGACTAGCGGGAGTGGTGGCAGATACGCAGTATTTT

abundance: NA
v_gene: TRBV27
j_gene: TRBJ1-1
d_gene: NA
CDR3aa: CASSFAGSTEAFF
CDR3nt: TGTGCCAGCAGTTTTGCGGGTAGCACTGAAGCTTTCTTT

abundance: many
v_gene: TRBV7-8
j_gene: TRBJ1-1
d_gene: NA
CDR3aa: CASSVEDPSVSTEAFF
CDR3nt: TGTGCCAGCAGCGTTGAGGACCCCTCGGTTTCCACTGAAGCTTTCTTT

abundance: NA
v_gene: TRBV5-1
j_gene: TRBJ1-1
d_gene: NA
CDR3aa: CASSLMAGVGTEAFF
CDR3nt: TGCGCCAGCAGCTTAATGGCAGGGGTCGGCACTGAAGCTTTCTTT

abundance: NA
v_gene: TRBV11-2
j_gene: TRBJ2-1
d_gene: NA
CDR3aa: CASSSPRVGNEQFF
CDR3nt: TGTGCCAGCAGCTCCCCTAGGGTGGGCAATGAGCAGTTCTTC

abundance: many
v_gene: TRBV27
j_gene: TRBJ1-2
d_gene: NA
CDR3aa: CASKGSTVPSGGYTF
CDR3nt: TGTGCCAGCAAGGGTTCGACAGTACCCTCCGGAGGCTACACCTTC

abundance: NA
v_gene: TRBV9
j_gene: TRBJ2-1
d_gene: NA
CDR3aa: CASSDPGQGGRSSYNEQFF
CDR3nt: TGTGCCAGCAGCGATCCGGGACAGGGCGGGAGGAGCTCCTACAATGAGCAGTTCTTC

abundance: NA
v_gene: TRBV4-1
j_gene: TRBJ2-7
d_gene: TRBD2
CDR3aa: CASSQDALAGYEQYF
CDR3nt: TGCGCCAGCAGCCAAGATGCACTAGCGGGCTACGAGCAGTACTTC

abundance: few
v_gene: TRBV5-1
j_gene: TRBJ2-1
d_gene: TRBD2
CDR3aa: CASSSGLAGTDEQFF
CDR3nt: TGCGCCAGCAGCTCGGGACTAGCGGGAACGGATGAGCAGTTCTTC

abundance: many
v_gene: TRBV4-3
j_gene: TRBJ1-2
d_gene: NA
CDR3aa: CASSQDWGVRGYGYTF
CDR3nt: TGCGCCAGCAGCCAAGACTGGGGTGTCCGGGGCTATGGCTACACCTTC